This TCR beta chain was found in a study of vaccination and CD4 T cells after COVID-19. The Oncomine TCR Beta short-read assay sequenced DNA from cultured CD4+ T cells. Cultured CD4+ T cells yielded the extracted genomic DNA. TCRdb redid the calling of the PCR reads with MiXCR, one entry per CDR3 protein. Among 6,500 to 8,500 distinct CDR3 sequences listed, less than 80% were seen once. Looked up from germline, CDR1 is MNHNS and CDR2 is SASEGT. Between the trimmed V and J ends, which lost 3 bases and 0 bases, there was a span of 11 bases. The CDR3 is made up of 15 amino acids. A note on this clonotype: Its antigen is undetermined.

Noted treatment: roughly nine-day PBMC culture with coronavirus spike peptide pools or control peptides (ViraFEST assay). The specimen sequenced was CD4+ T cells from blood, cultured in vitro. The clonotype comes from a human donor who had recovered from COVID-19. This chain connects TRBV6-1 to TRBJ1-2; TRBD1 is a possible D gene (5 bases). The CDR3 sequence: CASSEEGRANYGYTF. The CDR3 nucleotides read TGTGCCAGCAGTGAGGAGGGCAGGGCTAACTATGGCTACACCTTC.